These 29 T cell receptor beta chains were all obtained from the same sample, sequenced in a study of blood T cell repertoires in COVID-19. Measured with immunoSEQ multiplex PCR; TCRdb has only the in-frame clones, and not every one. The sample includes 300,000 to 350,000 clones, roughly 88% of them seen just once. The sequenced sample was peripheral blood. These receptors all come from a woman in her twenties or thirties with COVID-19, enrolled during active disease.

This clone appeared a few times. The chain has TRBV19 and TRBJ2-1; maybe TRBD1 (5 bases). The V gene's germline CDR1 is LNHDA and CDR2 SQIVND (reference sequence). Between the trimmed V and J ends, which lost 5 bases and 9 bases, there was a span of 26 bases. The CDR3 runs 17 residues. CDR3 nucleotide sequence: TGTGCCAGTAGTGTTAAGGGGCAACAGACTCCCCGCGCTGAGCAGTTCTTC. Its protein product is CASSVKGQQTPRAEQFF.

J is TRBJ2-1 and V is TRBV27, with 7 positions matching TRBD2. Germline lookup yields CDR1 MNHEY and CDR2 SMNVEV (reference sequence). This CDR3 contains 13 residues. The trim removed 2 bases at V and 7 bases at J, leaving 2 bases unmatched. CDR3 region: CASSLGGENEQFF. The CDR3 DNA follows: TGTGCCAGCAGTTTAGGGGGGGAAAATGAGCAGTTCTTC.

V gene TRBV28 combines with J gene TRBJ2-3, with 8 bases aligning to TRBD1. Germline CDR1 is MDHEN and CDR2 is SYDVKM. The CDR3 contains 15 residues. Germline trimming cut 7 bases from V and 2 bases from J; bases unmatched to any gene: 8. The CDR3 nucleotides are TGTGCCAGCAAACCCGGGACAGGAGACACAGATACGCAGTATTTT. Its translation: CASKPGTGDTDTQYF.

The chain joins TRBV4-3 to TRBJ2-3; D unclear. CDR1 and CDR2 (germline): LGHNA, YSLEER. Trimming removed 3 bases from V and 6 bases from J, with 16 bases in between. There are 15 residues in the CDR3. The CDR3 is CASSQSYSYSDTQYF. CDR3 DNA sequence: TGCGCCAGCAGCCAGTCCTATTCTTACTCGGATACGCAGTATTTT.

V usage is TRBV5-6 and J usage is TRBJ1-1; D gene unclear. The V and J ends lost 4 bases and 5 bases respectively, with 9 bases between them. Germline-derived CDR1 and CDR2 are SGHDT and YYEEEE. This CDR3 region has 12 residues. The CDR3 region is CASSGLATEAFF. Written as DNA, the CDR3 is TGTGCCAGCAGCGGCCTAGCAACTGAAGCTTTCTTT.

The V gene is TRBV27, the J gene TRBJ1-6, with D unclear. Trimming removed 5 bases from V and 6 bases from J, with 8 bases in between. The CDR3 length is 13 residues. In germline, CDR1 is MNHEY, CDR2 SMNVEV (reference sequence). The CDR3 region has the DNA TGTGCCAGCAGTCTTAGTTTTAATTCACCCCTCCACTTT. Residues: CASSLSFNSPLHF.

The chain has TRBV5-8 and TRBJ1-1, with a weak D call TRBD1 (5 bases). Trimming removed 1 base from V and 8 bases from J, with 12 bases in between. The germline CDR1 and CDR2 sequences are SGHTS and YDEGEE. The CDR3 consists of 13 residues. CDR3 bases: TGTGCCAGCAGCTTGCAGGGTGGGCCCGAAGCTTTCTTT. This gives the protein CASSLQGGPEAFF.

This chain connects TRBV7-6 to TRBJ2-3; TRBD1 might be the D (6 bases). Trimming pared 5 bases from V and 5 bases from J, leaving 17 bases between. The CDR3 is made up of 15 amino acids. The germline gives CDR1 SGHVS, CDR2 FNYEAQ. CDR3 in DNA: TGTGCCAGCAGCCCCCAGCAGGGGCAGGTAGATACGCAGTATTTT. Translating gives CASSPQQGQVDTQYF.

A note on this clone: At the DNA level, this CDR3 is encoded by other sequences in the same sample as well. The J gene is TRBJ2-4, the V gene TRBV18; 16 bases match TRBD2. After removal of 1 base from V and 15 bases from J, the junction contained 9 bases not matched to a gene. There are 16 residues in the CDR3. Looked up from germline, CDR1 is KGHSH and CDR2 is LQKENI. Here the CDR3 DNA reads TGTGCCAGCTCACCACTTGGGACTAGCGGGGGGGCCACTCCGTACTTC. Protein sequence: CASSPLGTSGGATPYF. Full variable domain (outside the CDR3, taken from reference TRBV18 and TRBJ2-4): NAGVMQNPRHLVRRRGQEARLRCSPMKGHSHVYWYRQLPEEGLKFMVYLQKENIIDESGMPKERFSAEFPKEGPSILRIQQVVRGDSAAYFCASSPLGTSGGATPYFGAGTRLSVL.

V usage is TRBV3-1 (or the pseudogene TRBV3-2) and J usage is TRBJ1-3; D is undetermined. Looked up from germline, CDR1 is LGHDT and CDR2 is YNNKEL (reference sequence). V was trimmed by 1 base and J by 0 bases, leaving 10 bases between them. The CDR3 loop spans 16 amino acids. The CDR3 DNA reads TGTGCCAGCAGCCAAGGTCTAAGCTTCTCTGGAAACACCATATATTTT. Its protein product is CASSQGLSFSGNTIYF.

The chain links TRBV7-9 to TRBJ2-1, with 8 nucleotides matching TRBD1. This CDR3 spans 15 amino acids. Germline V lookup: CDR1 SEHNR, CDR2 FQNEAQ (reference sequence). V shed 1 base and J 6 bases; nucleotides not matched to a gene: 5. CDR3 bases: TGTGCCAGCAGCTTAGTAAGAACAGGGGGCAATGAGCAGTTCTTC. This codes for CASSLVRTGGNEQFF.

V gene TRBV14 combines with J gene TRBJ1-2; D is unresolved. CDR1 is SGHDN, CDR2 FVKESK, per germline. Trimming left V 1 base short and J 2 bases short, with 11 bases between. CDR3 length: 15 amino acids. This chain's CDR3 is CASSQGLRGNYGYTF. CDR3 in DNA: TGTGCCAGCAGCCAAGGTCTAAGAGGGAACTATGGCTACACCTTC.

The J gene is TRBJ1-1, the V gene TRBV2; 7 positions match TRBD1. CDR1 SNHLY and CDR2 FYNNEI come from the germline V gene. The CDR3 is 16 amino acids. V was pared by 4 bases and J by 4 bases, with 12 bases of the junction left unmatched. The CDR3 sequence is CASSVGQGVRATEAFF. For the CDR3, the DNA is TGTGCCAGCAGTGTGGGGCAGGGGGTGAGGGCCACTGAAGCTTTCTTT.

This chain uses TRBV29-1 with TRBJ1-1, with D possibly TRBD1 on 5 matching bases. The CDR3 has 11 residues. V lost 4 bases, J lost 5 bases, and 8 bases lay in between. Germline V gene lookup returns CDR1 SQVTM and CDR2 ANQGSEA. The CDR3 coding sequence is TGCAGCGTTGCGGGGGAAACTGAAGCTTTCTTT. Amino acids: CSVAGETEAFF.

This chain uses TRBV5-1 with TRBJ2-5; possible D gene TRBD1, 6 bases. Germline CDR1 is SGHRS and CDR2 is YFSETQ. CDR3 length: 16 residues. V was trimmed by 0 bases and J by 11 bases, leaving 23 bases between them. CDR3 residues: CASSLAPADRGQTQYF. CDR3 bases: TGCGCCAGCAGCTTGGCACCGGCGGACAGAGGTCAAACACAGTACTTC.

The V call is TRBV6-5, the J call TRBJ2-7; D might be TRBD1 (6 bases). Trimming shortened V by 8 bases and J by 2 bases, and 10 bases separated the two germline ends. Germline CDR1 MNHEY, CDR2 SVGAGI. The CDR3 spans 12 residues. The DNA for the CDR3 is TGTGCCAGCCCGAGGGGGACCTACGAGCAGTACGTC. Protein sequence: CASPRGTYEQYV.

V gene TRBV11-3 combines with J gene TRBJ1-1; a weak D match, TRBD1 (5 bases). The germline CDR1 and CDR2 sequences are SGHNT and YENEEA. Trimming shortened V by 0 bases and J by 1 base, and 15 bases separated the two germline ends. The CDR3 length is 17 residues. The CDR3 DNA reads TGTGCCAGCAGCTTAGATCGTAGTAGGGGAGGGAACACTGAAGCTTTCTTT. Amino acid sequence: CASSLDRSRGGNTEAFF. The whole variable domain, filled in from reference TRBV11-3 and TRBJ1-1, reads EAGVVQSPRYKIIEKKQPVAFWCNPISGHNTLYWYLQNLGQGPELLIRYENEEAVDDSQLPKDRFSAERLKGVDSTLKIQPAELGDSAVYLCASSLDRSRGGNTEAFFGQGTRLTVV.

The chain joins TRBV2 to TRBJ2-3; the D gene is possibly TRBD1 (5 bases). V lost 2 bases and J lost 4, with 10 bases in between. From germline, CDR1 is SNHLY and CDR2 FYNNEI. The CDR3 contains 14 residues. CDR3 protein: CASSEQGTADTQYF. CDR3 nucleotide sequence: TGTGCCAGCAGTGAACAGGGTACCGCAGATACGCAGTATTTT. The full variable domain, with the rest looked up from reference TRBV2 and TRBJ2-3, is EPEVTQTPSHQVTQMGQEVILRCVPISNHLYFYWYRQILGQKVEFLVSFYNNEISEKSEIFDDQFSVERPDGSNFTLKIRSTKLEDSAMYFCASSEQGTADTQYFGPGTRLTVL.

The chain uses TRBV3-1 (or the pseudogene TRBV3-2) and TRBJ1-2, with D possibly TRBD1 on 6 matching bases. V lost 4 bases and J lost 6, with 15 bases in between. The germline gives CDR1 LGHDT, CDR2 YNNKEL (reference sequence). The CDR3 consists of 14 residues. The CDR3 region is CASSLAGGADGYTF. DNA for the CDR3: TGTGCCAGCAGCCTCGCGGGGGGGGCAGATGGCTACACCTTC.

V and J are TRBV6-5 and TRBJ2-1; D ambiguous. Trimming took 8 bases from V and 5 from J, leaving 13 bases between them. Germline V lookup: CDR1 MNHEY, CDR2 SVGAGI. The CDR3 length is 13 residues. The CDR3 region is CASGPSRHNEQFF. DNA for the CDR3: TGTGCCAGCGGTCCCTCTAGACACAATGAGCAGTTCTTC.

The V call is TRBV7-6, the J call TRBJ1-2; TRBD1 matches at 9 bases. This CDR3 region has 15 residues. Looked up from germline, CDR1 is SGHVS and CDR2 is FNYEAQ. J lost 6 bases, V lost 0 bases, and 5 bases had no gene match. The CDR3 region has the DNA TGTGCCAGCAGCTTAGCTGGGACAGGGCATGATGGCTACACCTTC. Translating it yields CASSLAGTGHDGYTF. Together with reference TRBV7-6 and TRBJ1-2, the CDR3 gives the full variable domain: GAGVSQSPRYKVTKRGQDVALRCDPISGHVSLYWYRQALGQGPEFLTYFNYEAQQDKSGLPNDRFSAERPEGSISTLTIQRTEQRDSAMYRCASSLAGTGHDGYTFGSGTRLTVV.

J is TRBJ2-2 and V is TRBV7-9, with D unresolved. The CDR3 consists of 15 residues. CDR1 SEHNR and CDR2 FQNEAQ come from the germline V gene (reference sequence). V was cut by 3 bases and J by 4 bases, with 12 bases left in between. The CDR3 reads CASSLERKTTGELFF. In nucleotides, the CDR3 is TGTGCCAGCAGCTTGGAGAGGAAGACCACCGGGGAGCTGTTTTTT.

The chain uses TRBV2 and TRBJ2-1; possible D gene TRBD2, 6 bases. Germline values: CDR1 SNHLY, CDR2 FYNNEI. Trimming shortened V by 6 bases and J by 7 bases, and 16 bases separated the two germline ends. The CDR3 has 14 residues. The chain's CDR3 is CASRGPGVFNEQFF. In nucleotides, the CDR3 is TGTGCCAGCAGGGGGCCGGGGGTCTTTAATGAGCAGTTCTTC.

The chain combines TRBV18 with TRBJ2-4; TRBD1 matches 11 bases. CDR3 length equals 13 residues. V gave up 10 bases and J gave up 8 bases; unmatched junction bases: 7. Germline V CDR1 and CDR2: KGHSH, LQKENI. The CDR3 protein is CATSDRGQDIQYF. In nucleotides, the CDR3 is TGTGCCACCTCGGACAGGGGGCAGGACATTCAGTACTTC.

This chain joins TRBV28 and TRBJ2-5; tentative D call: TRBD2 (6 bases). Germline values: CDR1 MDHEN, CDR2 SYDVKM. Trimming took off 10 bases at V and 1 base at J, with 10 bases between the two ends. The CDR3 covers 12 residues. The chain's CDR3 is CAIGDFQETQYF. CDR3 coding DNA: TGTGCCATAGGGGACTTCCAAGAGACCCAGTACTTC. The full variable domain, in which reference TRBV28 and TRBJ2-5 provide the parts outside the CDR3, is DVKVTQSSRYLVKRTGEKVFLECVQDMDHENMFWYRQDPGLGLRLIYFSYDVKMKEKGDIPEGYSVSREKKERFSLILESASTNQTSMYLCAIGDFQETQYFGPGTRLLVL.

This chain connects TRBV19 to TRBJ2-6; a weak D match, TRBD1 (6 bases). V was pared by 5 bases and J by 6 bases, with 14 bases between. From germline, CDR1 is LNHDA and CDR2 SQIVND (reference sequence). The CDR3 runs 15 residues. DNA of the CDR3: TGTGCCAGTAGTCCCCAGGGGCGAGTGGCCAACGTCCTGACTTTC. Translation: CASSPQGRVANVLTF.

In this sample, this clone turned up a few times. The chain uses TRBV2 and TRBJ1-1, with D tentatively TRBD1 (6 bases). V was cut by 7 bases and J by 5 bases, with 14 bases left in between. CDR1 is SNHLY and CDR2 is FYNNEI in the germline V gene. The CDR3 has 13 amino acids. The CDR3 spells CASKTRGGTEAFF. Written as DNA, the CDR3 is TGTGCCAGCAAGACCAGGGGAGGGACTGAAGCTTTCTTT.

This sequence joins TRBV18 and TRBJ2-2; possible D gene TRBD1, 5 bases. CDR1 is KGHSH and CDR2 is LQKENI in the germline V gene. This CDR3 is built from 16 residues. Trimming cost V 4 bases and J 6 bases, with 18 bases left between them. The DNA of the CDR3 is TGTGCCAGCTCACATGAAGGGGCTCTCAACGCCGGGGAGCTGTTTTTT. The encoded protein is CASSHEGALNAGELFF.

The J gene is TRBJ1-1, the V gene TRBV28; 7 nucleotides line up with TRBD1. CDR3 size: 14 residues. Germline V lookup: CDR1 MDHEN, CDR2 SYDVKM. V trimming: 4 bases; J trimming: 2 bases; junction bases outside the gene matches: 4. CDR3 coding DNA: TGTGCCAGCAGTTACAGGGGCTTAAACACTGAAGCTTTCTTT. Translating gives CASSYRGLNTEAFF. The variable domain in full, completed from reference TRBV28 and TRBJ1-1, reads DVKVTQSSRYLVKRTGEKVFLECVQDMDHENMFWYRQDPGLGLRLIYFSYDVKMKEKGDIPEGYSVSREKKERFSLILESASTNQTSMYLCASSYRGLNTEAFFGQGTRLTVV.